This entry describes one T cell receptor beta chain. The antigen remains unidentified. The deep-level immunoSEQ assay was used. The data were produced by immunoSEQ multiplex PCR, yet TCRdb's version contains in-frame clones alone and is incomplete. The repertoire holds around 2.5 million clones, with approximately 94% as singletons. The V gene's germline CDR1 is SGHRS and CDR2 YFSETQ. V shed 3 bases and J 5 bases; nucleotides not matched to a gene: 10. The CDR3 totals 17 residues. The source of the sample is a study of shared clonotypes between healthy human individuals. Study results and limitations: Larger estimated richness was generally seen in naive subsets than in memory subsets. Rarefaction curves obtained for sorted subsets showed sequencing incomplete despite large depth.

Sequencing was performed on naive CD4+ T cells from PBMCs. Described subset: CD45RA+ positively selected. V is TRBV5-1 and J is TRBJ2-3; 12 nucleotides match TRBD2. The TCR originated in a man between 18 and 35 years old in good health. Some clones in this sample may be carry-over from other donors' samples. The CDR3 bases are TGCGCCAGCAGCTCGTCTAGCGGGAGGGCCCCTGTAGATACGCAGTATTTT. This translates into CASSSSSGRAPVDTQYF. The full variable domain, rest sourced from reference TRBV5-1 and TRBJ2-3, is KAGVTQTPRYLIKTRGQQVTLSCSPISGHRSVSWYQQTPGQGLQFLFEYFSETQRNKGNFPGRFSGRQFSNSRSEMNVSTLELGDSALYLCASSSSSGRAPVDTQYFGPGTRLTVL.